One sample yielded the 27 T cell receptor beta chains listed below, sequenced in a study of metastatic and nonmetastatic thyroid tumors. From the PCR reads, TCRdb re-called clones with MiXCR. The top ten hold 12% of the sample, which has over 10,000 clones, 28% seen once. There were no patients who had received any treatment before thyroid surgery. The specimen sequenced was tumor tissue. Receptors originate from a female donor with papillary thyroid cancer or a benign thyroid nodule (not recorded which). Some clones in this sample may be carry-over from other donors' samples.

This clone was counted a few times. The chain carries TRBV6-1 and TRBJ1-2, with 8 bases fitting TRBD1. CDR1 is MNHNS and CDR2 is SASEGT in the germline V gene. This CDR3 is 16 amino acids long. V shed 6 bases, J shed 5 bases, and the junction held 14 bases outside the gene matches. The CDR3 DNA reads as TGTGCCAGCAGAGTCGAAGAGGGACAGGCCAATTATGGCTACACCTTC. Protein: CASRVEEGQANYGYTF.

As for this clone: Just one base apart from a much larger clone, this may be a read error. CDR3 sequence: CATSRRRGQGARSDCYTF. CDR3 nucleotides: TGTGCCACCAGCAGGAGGAGGGGACAGGGGGCTAGGAGTGATTGCTACACCTTC. The V call is TRBV15, the J call TRBJ1-2; TRBD1 matches at 12 bases. Germline trimming cut 3 bases from V and 9 bases from J; bases unmatched to any gene: 17. CDR3 length equals 18 residues. Germline-derived CDR1 and CDR2 are LNHNV and YYDKDF (reference sequence).

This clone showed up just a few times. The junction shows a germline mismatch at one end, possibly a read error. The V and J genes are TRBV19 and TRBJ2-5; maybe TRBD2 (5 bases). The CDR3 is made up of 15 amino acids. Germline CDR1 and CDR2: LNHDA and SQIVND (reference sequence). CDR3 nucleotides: TGTGCCAGTATTATAGGCCGGAGCGGTAGCGAGACCCAGTACTTC. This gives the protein CASIIGRSGSETQYF.

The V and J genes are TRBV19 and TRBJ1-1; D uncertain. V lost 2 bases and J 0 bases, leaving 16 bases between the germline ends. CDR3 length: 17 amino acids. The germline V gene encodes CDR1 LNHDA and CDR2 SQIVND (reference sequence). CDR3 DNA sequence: TGTGCCAGTAGTATACTCCTGGGAAGATCCATGAACACTGAAGCTTTCTTT. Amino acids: CASSILLGRSMNTEAFF.

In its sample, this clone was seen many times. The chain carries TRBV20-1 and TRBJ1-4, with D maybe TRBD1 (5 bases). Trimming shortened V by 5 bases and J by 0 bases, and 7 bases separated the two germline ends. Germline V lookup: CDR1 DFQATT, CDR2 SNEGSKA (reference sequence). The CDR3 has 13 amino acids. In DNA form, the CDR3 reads TGCAGTGCTCAGACAGCAACTAATGAAAAACTGTTTTTT. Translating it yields CSAQTATNEKLFF.

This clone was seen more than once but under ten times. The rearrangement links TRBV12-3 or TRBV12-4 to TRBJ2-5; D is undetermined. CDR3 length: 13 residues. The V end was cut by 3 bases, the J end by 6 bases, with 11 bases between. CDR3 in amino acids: CASSFPPGQTQYF. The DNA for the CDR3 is TGTGCCAGCAGTTTCCCCCCCGGCCAGACCCAGTACTTC.

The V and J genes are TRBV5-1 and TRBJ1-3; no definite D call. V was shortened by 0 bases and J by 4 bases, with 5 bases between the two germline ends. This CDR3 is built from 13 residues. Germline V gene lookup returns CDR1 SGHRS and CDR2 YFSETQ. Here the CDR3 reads CASSLGSGNTIYF. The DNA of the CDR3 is TGCGCCAGCAGCTTGGGGTCCGGAAACACCATATATTTT.

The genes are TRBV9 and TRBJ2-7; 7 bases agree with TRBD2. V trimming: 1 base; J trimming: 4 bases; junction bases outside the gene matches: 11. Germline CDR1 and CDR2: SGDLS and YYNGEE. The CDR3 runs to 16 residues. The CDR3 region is CASSVCPSGSRYEQYF. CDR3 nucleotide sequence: TGTGCCAGCAGCGTATGCCCTAGCGGTAGCAGGTACGAGCAGTACTTC.

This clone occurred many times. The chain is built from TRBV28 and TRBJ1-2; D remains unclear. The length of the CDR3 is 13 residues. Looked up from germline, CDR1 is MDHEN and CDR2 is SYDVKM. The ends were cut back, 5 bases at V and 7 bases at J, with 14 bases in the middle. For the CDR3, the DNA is TGTGCCAGCAGTCCTTCGGTGAGAAGTGGCTACACCTTC. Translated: CASSPSVRSGYTF.

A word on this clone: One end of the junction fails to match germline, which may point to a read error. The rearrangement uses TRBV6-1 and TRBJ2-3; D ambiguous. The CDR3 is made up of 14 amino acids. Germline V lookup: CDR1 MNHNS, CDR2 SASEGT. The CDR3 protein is CASSEAVRTDTQYF. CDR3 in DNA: TGTGCCAGCAGTGAAGCGGTCCGCACAGATACTCAGTATTTT.

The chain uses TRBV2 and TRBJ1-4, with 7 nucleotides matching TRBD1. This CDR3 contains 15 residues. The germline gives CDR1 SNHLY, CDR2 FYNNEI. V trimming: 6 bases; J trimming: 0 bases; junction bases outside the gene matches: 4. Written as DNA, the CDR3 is TGTGCCAGCAGGACCGGGACAGCAACTAATGAAAAACTGTTTTTT. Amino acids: CASRTGTATNEKLFF.

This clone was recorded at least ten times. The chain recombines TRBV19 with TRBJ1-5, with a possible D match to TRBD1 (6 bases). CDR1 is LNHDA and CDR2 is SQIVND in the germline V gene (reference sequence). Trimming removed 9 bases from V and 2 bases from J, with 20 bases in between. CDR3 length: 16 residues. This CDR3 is CASRGHQVVGNQPQHF. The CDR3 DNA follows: TGTGCCAGCAGGGGCCACCAGGTGGTGGGCAATCAGCCCCAGCATTTT.

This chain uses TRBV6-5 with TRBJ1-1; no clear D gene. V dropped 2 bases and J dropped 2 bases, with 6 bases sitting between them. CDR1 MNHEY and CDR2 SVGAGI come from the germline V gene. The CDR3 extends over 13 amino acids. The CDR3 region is CASSYEVNTEAFF. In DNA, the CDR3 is TGTGCCAGCAGTTACGAAGTAAACACTGAAGCTTTCTTT.

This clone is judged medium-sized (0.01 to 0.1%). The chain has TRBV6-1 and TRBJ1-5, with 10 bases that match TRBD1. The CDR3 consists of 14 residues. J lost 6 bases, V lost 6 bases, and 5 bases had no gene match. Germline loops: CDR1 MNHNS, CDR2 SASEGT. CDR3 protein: CASSGTGETQPQHF. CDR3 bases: TGTGCCAGCAGCGGGACAGGGGAGACTCAGCCCCAGCATTTT.

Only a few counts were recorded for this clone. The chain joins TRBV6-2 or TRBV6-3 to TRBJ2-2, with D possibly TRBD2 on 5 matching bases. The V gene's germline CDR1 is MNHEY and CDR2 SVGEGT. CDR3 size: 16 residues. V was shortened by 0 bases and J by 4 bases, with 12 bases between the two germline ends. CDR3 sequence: CASSYSERDATGELFF. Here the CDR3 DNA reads TGTGCCAGCAGTTACTCTGAGAGGGATGCCACCGGGGAGCTGTTTTTT.

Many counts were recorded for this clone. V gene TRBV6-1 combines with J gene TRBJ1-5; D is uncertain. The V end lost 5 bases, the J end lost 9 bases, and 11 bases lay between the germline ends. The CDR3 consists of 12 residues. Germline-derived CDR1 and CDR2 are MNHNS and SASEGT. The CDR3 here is CASSNPGRPQHF. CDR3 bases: TGTGCCAGCAGTAACCCAGGACGGCCCCAGCATTTT.

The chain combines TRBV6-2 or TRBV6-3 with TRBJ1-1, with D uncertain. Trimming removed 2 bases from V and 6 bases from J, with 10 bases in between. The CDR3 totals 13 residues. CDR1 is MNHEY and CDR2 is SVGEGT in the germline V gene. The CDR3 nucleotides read TGTGCCAGCAGTTACCGAGGGTTTTCTGAAGCTTTCTTT. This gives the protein CASSYRGFSEAFF.

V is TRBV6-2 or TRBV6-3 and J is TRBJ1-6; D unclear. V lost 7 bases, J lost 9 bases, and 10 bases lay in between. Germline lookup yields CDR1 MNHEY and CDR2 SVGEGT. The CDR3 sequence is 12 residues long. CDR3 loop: CASTPGISPLHF. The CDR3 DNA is TGTGCCAGCACCCCCGGCATTTCACCCCTCCACTTT.

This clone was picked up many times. DNA of the CDR3: TGTGCCAGCAGCTCGGTCAGAGATGGAAACACCATATATTTT. Protein product: CASSSVRDGNTIYF. The genes are TRBV11-1 and TRBJ1-3; D gene unclear. CDR1 is SGHAT, CDR2 FQDESV, per germline (reference sequence). V was trimmed by 4 bases and J by 3 bases, leaving 10 bases between them. CDR3 length: 14 residues.

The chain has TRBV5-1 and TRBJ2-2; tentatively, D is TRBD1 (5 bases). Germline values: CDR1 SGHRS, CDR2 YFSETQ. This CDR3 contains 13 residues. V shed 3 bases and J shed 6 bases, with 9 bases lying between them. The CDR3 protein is CASSSRVAGELFF. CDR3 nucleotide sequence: TGCGCCAGCAGCTCCAGGGTAGCCGGGGAGCTGTTTTTT.

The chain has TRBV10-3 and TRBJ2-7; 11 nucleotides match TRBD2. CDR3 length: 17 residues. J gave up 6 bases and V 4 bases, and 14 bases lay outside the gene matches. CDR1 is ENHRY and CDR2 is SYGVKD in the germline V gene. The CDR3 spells CAISGGGLAGGRGEQYF. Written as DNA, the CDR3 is TGTGCCATCAGTGGGGGGGGGCTAGCGGGAGGTCGAGGCGAGCAGTACTTC.

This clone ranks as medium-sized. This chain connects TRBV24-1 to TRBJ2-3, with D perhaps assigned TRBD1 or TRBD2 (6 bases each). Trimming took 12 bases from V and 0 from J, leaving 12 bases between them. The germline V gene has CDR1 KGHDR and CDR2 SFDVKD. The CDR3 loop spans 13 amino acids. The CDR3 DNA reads TGTGCCTCCGTGGGGGGCAGCACAGATACGCAGTATTTT. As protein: CASVGGSTDTQYF.

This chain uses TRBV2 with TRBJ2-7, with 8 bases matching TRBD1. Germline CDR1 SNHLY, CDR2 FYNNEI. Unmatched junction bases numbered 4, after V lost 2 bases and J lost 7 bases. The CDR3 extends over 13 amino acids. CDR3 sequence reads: CASSELDRGEQYF. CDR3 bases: TGTGCCAGCAGTGAACTCGACAGGGGTGAGCAGTACTTC.

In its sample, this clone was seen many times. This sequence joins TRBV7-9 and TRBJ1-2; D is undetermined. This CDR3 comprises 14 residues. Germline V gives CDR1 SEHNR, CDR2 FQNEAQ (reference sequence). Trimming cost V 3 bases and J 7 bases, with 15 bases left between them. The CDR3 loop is CASSFAALGRGYTF. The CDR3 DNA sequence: TGTGCCAGCAGCTTTGCGGCCCTTGGTCGTGGCTACACCTTC.

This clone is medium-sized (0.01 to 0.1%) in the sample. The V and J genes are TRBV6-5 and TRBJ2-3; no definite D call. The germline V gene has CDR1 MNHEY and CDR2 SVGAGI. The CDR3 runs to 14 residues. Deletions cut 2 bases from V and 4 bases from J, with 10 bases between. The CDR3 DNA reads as TGTGCCAGCAGTTACGACATTGAGGCAGATACGCAGTATTTT. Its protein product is CASSYDIEADTQYF.

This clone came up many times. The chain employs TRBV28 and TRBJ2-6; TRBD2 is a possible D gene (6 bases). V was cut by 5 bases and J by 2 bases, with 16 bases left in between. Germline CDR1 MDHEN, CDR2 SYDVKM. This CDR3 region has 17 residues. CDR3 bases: TGTGCCAGCAGTAGAGGGATGCGGGGCCCTGGGGCCAACGTCCTGACTTTC. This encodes CASSRGMRGPGANVLTF.

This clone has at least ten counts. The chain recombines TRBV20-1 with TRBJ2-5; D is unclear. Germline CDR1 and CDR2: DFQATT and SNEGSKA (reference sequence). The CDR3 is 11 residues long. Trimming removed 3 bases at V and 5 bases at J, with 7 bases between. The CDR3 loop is CSASHDETQYF. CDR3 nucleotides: TGCAGTGCTAGCCATGACGAGACCCAGTACTTC.